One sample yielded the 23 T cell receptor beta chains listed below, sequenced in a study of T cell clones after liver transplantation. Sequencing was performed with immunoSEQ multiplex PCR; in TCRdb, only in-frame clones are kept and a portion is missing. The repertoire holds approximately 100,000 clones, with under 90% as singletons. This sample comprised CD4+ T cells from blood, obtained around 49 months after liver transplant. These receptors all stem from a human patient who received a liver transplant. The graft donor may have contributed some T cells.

This chain's CDR3 is CASTPRSSYEQYF. DNA of the CDR3: TGCGCCAGCACCCCGAGGAGTTCCTACGAGCAGTACTTC. The chain joins TRBV5-1 to TRBJ2-7; D uncertain. Germline V CDR1 and CDR2: SGHRS, YFSETQ. The CDR3 has 13 amino acids. With 6 bases removed from V and 1 base from J, the gap between germline ends came to 11 bases.

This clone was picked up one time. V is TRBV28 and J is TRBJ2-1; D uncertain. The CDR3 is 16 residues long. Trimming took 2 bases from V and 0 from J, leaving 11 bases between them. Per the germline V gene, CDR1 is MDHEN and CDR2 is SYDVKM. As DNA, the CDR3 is TGTGCCAGCAGTTTACAGACACCCAGCTCCTACAATGAGCAGTTCTTC. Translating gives CASSLQTPSSYNEQFF.

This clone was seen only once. DNA of the CDR3: TGTGCCAGCAGCCCGACCAGTTGGAACACTGAAGCTTTCTTT. Its protein product is CASSPTSWNTEAFF. V usage is TRBV9 and J usage is TRBJ1-1; D is uncertain. V lost 4 bases and J lost 1, with 11 bases in between. Germline CDR1 and CDR2: SGDLS and YYNGEE. This CDR3 comprises 14 residues.

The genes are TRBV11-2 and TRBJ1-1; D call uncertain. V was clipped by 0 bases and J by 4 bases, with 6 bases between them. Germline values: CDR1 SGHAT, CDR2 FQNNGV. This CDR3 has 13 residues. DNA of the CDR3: TGTGCCAGCAGCTTAGATGTAGCCACTGAAGCTTTCTTT. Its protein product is CASSLDVATEAFF. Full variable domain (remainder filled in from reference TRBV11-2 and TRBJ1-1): EAGVAQSPRYKIIEKRQSVAFWCNPISGHATLYWYQQILGQGPKLLIQFQNNGVVDDSQLPKDRFSAERLKGVDSTLKIQPAKLEDSAVYLCASSLDVATEAFFGQGTRLTVV.

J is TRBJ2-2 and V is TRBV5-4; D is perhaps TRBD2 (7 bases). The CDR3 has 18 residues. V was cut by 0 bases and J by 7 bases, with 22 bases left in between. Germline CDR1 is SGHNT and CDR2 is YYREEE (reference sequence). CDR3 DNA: TGTGCCAGCAGCTTGGCCAGAGGGGGGGGACCCTTGGGCGGGGAGCTGTTTTTT. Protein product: CASSLARGGGPLGGELFF.

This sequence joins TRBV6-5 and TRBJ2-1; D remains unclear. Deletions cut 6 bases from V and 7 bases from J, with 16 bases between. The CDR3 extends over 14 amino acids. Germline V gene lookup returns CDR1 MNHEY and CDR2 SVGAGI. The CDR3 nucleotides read TGTGCCAGCAGCCCCCCGCCGGCTGGGAATGAGCAGTTCTTC. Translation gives CASSPPPAGNEQFF.

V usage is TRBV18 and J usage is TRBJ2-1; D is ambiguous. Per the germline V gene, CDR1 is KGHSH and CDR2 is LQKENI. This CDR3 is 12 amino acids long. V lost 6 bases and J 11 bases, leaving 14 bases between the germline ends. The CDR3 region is CASSLKEPKQFF. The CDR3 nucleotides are TGTGCCAGCTCCCTCAAGGAACCCAAGCAGTTCTTC.

The CDR3, as DNA: TGTGCCAGCAGCTCTAGCGCAGATACGCAGTATTTT. It specifies CASSSSADTQYF. This chain links TRBV2 with TRBJ2-3; D may be TRBD2 (6 bases). Trimming took 6 bases from V and 4 from J, leaving 8 bases between them. The CDR3 covers 12 residues. Germline V lookup: CDR1 SNHLY, CDR2 FYNNEI.

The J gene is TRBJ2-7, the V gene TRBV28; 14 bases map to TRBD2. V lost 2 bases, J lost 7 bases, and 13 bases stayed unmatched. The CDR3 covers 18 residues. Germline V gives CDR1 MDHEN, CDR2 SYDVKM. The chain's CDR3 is CASSLKPRTSGRKWEQYF. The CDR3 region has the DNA TGTGCCAGCAGTTTAAAGCCCCGGACTAGCGGGAGGAAGTGGGAGCAGTACTTC.

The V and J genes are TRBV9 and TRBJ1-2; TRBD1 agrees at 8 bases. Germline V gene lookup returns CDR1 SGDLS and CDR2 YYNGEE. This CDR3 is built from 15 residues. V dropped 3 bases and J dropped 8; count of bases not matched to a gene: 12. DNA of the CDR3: TGTGCCAGCAGCGAACAACCTCAGGGGGCGAAGGGCTACACCTTC. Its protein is CASSEQPQGAKGYTF. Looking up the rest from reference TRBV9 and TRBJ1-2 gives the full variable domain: DSGVTQTPKHLITATGQRVTLRCSPRSGDLSVYWYQQSLDQGLQFLIQYYNGEERAKGNILERFSAQQFPDLHSELNLSSLELGDSALYFCASSEQPQGAKGYTFGSGTRLTVV.

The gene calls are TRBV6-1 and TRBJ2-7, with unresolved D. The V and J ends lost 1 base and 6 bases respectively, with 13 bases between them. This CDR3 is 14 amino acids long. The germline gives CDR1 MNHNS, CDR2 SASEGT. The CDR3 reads CASSEDRARIEQYF. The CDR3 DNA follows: TGTGCCAGCAGTGAAGACCGGGCCCGGATCGAGCAGTACTTC.

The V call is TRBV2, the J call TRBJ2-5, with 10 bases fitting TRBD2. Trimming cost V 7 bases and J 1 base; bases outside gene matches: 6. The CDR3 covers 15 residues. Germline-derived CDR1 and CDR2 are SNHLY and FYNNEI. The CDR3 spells CASILAGAIQETQYF. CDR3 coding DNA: TGTGCCAGCATTCTAGCGGGAGCGATCCAAGAGACCCAGTACTTC.

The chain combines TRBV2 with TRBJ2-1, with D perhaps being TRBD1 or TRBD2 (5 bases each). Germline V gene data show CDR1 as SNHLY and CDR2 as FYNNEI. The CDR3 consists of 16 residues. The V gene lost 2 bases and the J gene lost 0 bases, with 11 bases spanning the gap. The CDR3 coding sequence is TGTGCCAGCAGTGAACGGGGACCCAGCTCCTACAATGAGCAGTTCTTC. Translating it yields CASSERGPSSYNEQFF.

This CDR3 is CSVEAWGNEQYF. As DNA, the CDR3 is TGCAGCGTTGAAGCTTGGGGAAACGAGCAGTACTTC. The chain couples TRBV29-1 to TRBJ2-7, with D uncertain. CDR1 is SQVTM and CDR2 is ANQGSEA in the germline V gene. The CDR3 has 12 residues. V was cut by 1 base and J by 5 bases, with 9 bases left in between.

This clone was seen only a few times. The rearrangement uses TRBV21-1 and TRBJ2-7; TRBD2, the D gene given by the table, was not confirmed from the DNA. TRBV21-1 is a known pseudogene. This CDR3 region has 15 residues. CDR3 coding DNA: TGTGCCAGCAGCAAAGATTCGAGCGGGGGGCCGGAGCAGTACTTC. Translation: CASSKDSSGGPEQYF.

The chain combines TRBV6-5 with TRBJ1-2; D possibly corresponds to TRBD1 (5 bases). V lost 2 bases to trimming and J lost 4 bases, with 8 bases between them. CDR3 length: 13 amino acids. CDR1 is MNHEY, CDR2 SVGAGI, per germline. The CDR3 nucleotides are TGTGCCAGCAGTTACGAGGGGTTCTATGGCTACACCTTC. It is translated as CASSYEGFYGYTF.

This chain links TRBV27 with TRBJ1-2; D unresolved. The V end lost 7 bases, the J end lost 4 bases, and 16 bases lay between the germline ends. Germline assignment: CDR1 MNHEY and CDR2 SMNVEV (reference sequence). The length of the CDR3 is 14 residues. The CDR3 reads CASTSLMDGYGYTF. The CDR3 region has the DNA TGTGCCAGCACTTCACTTATGGATGGCTATGGCTACACCTTC.

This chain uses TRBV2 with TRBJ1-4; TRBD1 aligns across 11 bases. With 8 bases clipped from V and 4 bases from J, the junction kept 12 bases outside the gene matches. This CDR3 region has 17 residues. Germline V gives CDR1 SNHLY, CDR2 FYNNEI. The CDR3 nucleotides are TGTGCCAGCGGGGGGGACAGGGGGATTGTTGTTAATGAAAAACTGTTTTTT. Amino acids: CASGGDRGIVVNEKLFF.

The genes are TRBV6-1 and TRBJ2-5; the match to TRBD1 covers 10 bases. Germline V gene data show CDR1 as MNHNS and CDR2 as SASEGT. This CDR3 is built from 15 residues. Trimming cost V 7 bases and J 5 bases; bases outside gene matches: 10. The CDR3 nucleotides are TGTGCCAGCAACTCGGGACAGGGGACTCGGGAGACCCAGTACTTC. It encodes CASNSGQGTRETQYF.

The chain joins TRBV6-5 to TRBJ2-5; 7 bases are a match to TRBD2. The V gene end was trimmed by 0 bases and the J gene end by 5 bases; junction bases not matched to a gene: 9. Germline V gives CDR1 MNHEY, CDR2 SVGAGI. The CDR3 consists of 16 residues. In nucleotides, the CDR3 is TGTGCCAGCAGTTACTCAATAGGGAGGGTGAGCGAGACCCAGTACTTC. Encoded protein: CASSYSIGRVSETQYF.

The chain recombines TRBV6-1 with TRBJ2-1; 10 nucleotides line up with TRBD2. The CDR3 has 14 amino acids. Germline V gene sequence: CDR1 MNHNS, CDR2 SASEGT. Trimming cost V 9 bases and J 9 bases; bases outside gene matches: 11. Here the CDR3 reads CASGSGGAPGEQFF. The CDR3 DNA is TGTGCCAGTGGAAGCGGGGGGGCCCCGGGTGAGCAGTTCTTC.

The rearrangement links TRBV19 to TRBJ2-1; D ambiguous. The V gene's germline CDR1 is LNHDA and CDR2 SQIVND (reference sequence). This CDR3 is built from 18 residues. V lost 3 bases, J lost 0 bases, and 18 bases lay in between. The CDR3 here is CASSITLSKWNSYNEQFF. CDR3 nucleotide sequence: TGTGCCAGTAGTATTACCCTGTCGAAGTGGAACTCCTACAATGAGCAGTTCTTC. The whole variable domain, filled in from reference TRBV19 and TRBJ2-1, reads DGGITQSPKYLFRKEGQNVTLSCEQNLNHDAMYWYRQDPGQGLRLIYYSQIVNDFQKGDIAEGYSVSREKKESFPLTVTSAQKNPTAFYLCASSITLSKWNSYNEQFFGPGTRLTVL.

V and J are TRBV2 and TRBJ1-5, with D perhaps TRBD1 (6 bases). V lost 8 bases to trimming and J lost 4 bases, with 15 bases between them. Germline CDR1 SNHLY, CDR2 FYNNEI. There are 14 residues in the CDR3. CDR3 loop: CASGTYRVNQPQHF. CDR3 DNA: TGTGCCAGCGGAACCTACAGGGTAAATCAGCCCCAGCATTTT.